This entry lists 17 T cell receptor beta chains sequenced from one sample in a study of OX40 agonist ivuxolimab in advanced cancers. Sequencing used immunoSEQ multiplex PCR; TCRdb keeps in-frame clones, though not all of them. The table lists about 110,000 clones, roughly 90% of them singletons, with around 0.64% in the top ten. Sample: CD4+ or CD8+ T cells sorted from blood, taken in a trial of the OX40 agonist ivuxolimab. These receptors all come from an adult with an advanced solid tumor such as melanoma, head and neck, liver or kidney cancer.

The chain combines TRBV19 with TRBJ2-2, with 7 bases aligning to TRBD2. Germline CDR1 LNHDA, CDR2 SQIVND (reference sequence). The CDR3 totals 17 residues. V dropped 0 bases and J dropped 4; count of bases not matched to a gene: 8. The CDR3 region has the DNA TGTGCCAGTAGTATAGATAGTACTAGCGCCTCCACCGGGGAGCTGTTTTTT. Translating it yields CASSIDSTSASTGELFF.

CDR3 residues: CASWFQVQETQYF. DNA of the CDR3: TGTGCCAGCTGGTTCCAGGTCCAAGAGACCCAGTACTTC. V and J are TRBV6-1 and TRBJ2-5; D gene uncertain. V lost 8 bases, J lost 1 base, and 11 bases lay in between. CDR3 length: 13 residues. Germline V gene data show CDR1 as MNHNS and CDR2 as SASEGT.

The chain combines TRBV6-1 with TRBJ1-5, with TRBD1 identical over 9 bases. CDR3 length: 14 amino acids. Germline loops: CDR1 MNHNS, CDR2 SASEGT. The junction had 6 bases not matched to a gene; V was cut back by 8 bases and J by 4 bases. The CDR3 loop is CASGTGLRNQPQHF. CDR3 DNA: TGTGCCAGCGGGACAGGGTTAAGGAATCAGCCCCAGCATTTT.

Written as DNA, the CDR3 is TGCGCCAGCAGACCCGGGACAGGAAGTTCCGGGGAGCTGTTTTTT. This encodes CASRPGTGSSGELFF. This chain links TRBV5-1 with TRBJ2-2, with 8 bases matching TRBD1. Germline lookup yields CDR1 SGHRS and CDR2 YFSETQ. With V trimmed by 5 bases and J by 6 bases, 9 bases remained unmatched. The CDR3 consists of 15 residues. The variable domain in full, with the rest retrieved from reference TRBV5-1 and TRBJ2-2, is KAGVTQTPRYLIKTRGQQVTLSCSPISGHRSVSWYQQTPGQGLQFLFEYFSETQRNKGNFPGRFSGRQFSNSRSEMNVSTLELGDSALYLCASRPGTGSSGELFFGEGSRLTVL.

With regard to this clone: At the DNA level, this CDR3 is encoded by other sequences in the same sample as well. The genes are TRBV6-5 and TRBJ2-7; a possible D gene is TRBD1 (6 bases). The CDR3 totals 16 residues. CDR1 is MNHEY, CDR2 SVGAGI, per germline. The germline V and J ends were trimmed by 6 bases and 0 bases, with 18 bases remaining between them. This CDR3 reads CASSYSAQGSSYEQYF. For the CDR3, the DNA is TGTGCCAGCAGCTACAGCGCACAGGGTAGCTCCTACGAGCAGTACTTC.

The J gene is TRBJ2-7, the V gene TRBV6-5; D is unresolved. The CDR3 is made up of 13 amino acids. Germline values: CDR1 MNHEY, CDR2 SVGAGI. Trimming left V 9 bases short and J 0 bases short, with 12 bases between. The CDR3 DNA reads TGTGCCAGTAACGTGCAGACCTCCTACGAGCAGTACTTC. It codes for CASNVQTSYEQYF.

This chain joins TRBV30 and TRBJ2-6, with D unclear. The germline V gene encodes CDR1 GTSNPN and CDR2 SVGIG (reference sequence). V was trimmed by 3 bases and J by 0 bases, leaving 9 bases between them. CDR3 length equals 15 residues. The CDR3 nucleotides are TGTGCCTGGAGGATGTCCCTCTCTGGGGCCAACGTCCTGACTTTC. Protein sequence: CAWRMSLSGANVLTF.

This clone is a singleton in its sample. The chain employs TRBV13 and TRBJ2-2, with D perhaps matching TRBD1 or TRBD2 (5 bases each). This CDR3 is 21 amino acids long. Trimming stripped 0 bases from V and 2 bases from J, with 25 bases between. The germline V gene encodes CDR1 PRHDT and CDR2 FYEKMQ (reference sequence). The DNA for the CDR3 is TGTGCCAGCAGCTTAGGGGGACCTGGCGCGACAGCACATTTTAACACCGGGGAGCTGTTTTTT. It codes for CASSLGGPGATAHFNTGELFF.

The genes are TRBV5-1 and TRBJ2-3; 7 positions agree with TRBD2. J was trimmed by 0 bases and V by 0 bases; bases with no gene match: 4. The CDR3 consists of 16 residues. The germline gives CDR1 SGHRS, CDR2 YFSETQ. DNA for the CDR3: TGCGCCAGCAGCTTGGTGGGTAGCGGGAGCACAGATACGCAGTATTTT. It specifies CASSLVGSGSTDTQYF.

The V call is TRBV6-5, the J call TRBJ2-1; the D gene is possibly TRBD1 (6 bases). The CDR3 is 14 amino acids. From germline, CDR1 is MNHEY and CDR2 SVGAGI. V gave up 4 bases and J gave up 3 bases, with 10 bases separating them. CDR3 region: CASSLGTHYNEQFF. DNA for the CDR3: TGTGCCAGCAGTTTGGGGACACACTACAATGAGCAGTTCTTC.

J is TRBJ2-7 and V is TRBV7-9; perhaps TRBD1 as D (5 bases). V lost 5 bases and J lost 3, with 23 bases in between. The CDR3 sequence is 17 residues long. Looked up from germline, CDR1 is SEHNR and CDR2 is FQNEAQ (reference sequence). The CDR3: CASSPGLAVVQGYEQYF. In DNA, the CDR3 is TGTGCCAGCAGCCCGGGTTTGGCAGTGGTCCAGGGCTACGAGCAGTACTTC.

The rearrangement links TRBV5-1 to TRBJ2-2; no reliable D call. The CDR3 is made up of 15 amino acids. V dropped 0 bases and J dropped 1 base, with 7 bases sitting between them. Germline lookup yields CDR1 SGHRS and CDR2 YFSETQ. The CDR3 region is CASSLVRQNTGELFF. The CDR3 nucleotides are TGCGCCAGCAGCTTGGTCCGACAGAACACCGGGGAGCTGTTTTTT.

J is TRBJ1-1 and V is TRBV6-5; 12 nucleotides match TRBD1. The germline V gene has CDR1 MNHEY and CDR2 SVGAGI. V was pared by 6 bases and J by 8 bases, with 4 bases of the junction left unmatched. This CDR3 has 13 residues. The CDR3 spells CASRAGQGAEAFF. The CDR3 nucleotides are TGTGCCAGCAGGGCGGGACAGGGGGCGGAAGCTTTCTTT.

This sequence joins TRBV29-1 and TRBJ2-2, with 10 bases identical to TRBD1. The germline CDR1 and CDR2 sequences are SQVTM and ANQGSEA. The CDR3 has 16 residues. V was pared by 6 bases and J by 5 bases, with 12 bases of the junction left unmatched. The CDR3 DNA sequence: TGCAGCGTCTCAAAGATGGACAGGGGGTCTACCGGGGAGCTGTTTTTT. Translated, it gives CSVSKMDRGSTGELFF.

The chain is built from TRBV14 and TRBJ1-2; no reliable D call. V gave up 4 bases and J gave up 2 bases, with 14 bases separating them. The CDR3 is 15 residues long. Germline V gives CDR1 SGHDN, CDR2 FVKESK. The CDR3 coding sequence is TGTGCCAGCAGCCCCCTGGGAGAAAAGAACTATGGCTACACCTTC. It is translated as CASSPLGEKNYGYTF. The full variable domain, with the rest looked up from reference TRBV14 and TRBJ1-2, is EAGVTQFPSHSVIEKGQTVTLRCDPISGHDNLYWYRRVMGKEIKFLLHFVKESKQDESGMPNNRFLAERTGGTYSTLKVQPAELEDSGVYFCASSPLGEKNYGYTFGSGTRLTVV.

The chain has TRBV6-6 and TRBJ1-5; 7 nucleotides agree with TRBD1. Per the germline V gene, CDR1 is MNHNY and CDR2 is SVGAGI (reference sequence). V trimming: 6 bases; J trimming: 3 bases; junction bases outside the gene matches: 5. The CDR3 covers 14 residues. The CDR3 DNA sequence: TGTGCCAGCAGAGAGACAGGGACCAATCAGCCCCAGCATTTT. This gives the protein CASRETGTNQPQHF.

CDR3: CASSEEVVNEQFF. The CDR3 DNA reads as TGTGCCAGCAGTGAAGAAGTCGTCAATGAGCAGTTCTTC. This sequence joins TRBV2 and TRBJ2-1, with unresolved D. V was clipped by 1 base and J by 6 bases, with 7 bases between them. The germline gives CDR1 SNHLY, CDR2 FYNNEI. This CDR3 has 13 amino acids.